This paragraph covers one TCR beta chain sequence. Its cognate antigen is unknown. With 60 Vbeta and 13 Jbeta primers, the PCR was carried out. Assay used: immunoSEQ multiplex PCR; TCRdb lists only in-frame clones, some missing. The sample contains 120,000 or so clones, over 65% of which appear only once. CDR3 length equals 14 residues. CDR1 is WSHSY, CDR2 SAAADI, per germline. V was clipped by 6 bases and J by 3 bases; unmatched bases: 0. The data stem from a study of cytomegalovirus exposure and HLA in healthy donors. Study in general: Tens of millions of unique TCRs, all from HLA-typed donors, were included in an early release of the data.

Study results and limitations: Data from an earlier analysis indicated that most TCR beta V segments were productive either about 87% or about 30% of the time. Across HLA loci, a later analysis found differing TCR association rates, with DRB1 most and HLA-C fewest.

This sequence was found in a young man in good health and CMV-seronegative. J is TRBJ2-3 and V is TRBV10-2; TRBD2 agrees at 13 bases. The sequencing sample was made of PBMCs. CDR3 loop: CASRTSGGTDTQYF. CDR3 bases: TGCGCCAGCAGGACTAGCGGGGGGACAGATACGCAGTATTTT.